These 5 T cell receptor beta chains were sequenced from one sample in a study of regulatory T cells in long-lasting Graves disease. Combining iRepertoire HTBI primers with Arm-PCR of CDR3 regions, the authors built TCR beta libraries. Using its own MiXCR run on the multiplex PCR reads, TCRdb lists one record per CDR3 protein. The profile shows some 490,000 distinct CDR3 sequences, around 13% of them singletons. The time point was: newly diagnosed GD, antithyroid drugs for less than 3 months. Generation of the TCR library employed RNA extracted from PBMCs. The sample was also reused in another study, on T cells in Graves' hyperthyroidism and ophthalmopathy.

This material consisted of peripheral blood mononuclear cells (PBMCs), taken at new diagnosis, from a patient treated with antithyroid drugs. The receptor source for this set is a woman aged 30 to 39 with Graves disease.

This clonotype showed up many times. The chain joins TRBV29-1 to TRBJ2-2; D uncertain. This CDR3 is built from 14 residues. CDR1 and CDR2 (germline): SQVTM, ANQGSEA. V was clipped by 1 base and J by 0 bases, with 6 bases between them. The CDR3 is CSVEGQANTGELFF. The CDR3 DNA is TGCAGCGTTGAAGGGCAGGCGAACACCGGGGAGCTGTTTTTT.

This clonotype was counted at least ten times. The V call is TRBV18, the J call TRBJ2-7; TRBD1 might be the D (5 bases). The V end lost 6 bases, the J end lost 6 bases, and 12 bases lay between the germline ends. Germline CDR1 and CDR2: KGHSH and LQKENI. This CDR3 has 12 amino acids. The CDR3 protein is CASSPRQGEQYF. The CDR3 coding sequence is TGTGCCAGCTCCCCAAGGCAGGGCGAGCAGTACTTC.

This sequence joins TRBV28 and TRBJ2-2; D is perhaps TRBD1 (5 bases). Germline V gene sequence: CDR1 MDHEN, CDR2 SYDVKM. This CDR3 has 13 amino acids. The V end was cut by 10 bases, the J end by 2 bases, with 11 bases between. CDR3 DNA: TGTGCCAACAGGCCCGATAACACCGGGGAGCTGTTTTTT. Translation: CANRPDNTGELFF. The full variable domain, in which reference TRBV28 and TRBJ2-2 provide the parts outside the CDR3, is DVKVTQSSRYLVKRTGEKVFLECVQDMDHENMFWYRQDPGLGLRLIYFSYDVKMKEKGDIPEGYSVSREKKERFSLILESASTNQTSMYLCANRPDNTGELFFGEGSRLTVL.

The DNA for the CDR3 is TGTGCCAGCAGCCAAGATCGGTTAGGGACTGGGGCCAACGTCCTGACTTTC. Translated: CASSQDRLGTGANVLTF. The J gene is TRBJ2-6, the V gene TRBV3-1, with D hard to call. Trimming cost V 0 bases and J 2 bases, with 11 bases left between them. From germline, CDR1 is LGHDT and CDR2 YNNKEL (reference sequence). This CDR3 is built from 17 residues.

This clonotype was counted a few times. The rearrangement links TRBV6-2 or TRBV6-3 to TRBJ2-5; D not resolved. V lost 2 bases, J lost 5 bases, and 9 bases lay in between. CDR3 size: 13 residues. CDR1 is MNHEY, CDR2 SVGEGT, per germline. The CDR3 is CASSYQGYETQYF. The CDR3 nucleotides read TGTGCCAGCAGTTACCAAGGGTATGAGACCCAGTACTTC.